This entry is about one T cell receptor beta chain. Its antigen is still unknown. This specimen belongs to a study of cytotoxic CD8 clonotypes in ibrutinib-treated CLL. The wider study: Of a cohort that held some twelve relapsed/refractory and around 14 treatment-naive patients, 17 to 18 were IGHV unmutated.

Clones were sequenced by immunoSEQ multiplex PCR, and TCRdb holds only the in-frame ones, with some missing. The sample has over 130,000 clones; around 81% are singletons. CDR3 length: 14 residues. Germline V lookup: CDR1 MRHNA, CDR2 SNTAGT. The ends were cut back, 8 bases at V and 3 bases at J, with 17 bases in the middle. Study results and caveats: Rare overall, public clonotypes shrank or held steady under therapy. At ibrutinib response, clonality increased, and at progression it declined back toward baseline.

The V call is TRBV6-4, the J call TRBJ2-7, with D hard to call. The sequence derives from a human donor with chronic lymphocytic leukemia. Sequencing was performed on PBMCs, taken after 36 months of ibrutinib treatment. This chain's CDR3 is CASRRSGLYYEQYF. The CDR3 bases are TGTGCCAGCCGACGATCCGGGCTATACTACGAGCAGTACTTC.